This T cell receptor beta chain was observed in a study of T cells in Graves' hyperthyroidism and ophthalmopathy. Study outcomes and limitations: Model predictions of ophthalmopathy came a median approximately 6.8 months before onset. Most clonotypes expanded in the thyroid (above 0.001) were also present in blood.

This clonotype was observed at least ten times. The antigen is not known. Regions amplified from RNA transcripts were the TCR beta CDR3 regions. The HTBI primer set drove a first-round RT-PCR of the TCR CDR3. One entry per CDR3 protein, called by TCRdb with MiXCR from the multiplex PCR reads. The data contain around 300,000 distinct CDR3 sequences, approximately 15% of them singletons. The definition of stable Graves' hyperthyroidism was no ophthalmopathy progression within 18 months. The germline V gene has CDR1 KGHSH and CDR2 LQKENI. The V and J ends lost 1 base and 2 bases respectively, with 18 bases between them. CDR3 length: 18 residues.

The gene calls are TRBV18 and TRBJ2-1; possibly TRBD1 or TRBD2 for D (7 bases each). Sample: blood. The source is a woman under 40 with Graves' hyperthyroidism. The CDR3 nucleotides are TGTGCCAGCTCACCACTAGACAGGGAGGGACGTACCTACAATGAGCAGTTCTTC. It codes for CASSPLDREGRTYNEQFF.